This record concerns one TCR beta chain sequence. The target antigen is unknown. This CDR3 spans 14 amino acids. Germline values: CDR1 SGDLS, CDR2 YYNGEE. V was pared by 0 bases and J by 7 bases, with 8 bases between. This sample stems from a study of T cell responses to AZD1222 COVID-19 vaccine. Across the study: Analyses pooled second doses at about 4 or about 12 weeks. Study-wide findings and caveats: The study identified only a handful of AZD1222 recipients as seropositive at baseline. There were mostly white British donors and more females than males, and clonal diversity was possibly underestimated. Nearly half of unique spike-specific TCRs reportedly avoided B.1.351 and B.1.1.7 mutated regions.

The protocol was immunoSEQ multiplex PCR, while the TCRdb copy is restricted to in-frame clones and leaves out a portion. The table shows roughly 120,000 clones, with 75% to 90% occurring only once. V and J are TRBV9 and TRBJ1-6; D is unresolved. The TCR was taken from an adult in good health. The source was peripheral blood, collected on day 0 of AZD1222 vaccination. The CDR3 reads CASSVAKANSPLHF. CDR3 DNA: TGTGCCAGCAGCGTAGCTAAGGCAAATTCACCCCTCCACTTT.